The source of this T cell receptor (beta chain) is a study of CD8+ T cells in alopecia areata. At the level of the study: It was 6 to 18 months of tofacitinib, and then there were 6 months off drug.

cDNA prepared by RNA extraction and subsequent reverse transcription served as the template for sequencing. Here immunoSEQ multiplex PCR was the method, and the copy in TCRdb shows in-frame clones only, minus some. The table shows about 150,000 clones, with around 87% occurring only once. It was from alopecia areata patients that lesional scalp punch biopsies and peripheral blood were collected. V shed 0 bases, J shed 5 bases, and the junction held 11 bases outside the gene matches. The CDR3 runs to 17 residues. Germline V lookup: CDR1 SGHRS, CDR2 YFSETQ. The genes are TRBV5-1 and TRBJ2-3; the match to TRBD2 covers 8 bases. The sequence came from a human donor with alopecia areata. The source material was CD8+ T cells sorted from blood, sampled at week 0. The CDR3 here is CASSLAERGPALDTQYF. CDR3 sequence (DNA): TGCGCCAGCAGCTTGGCTGAGCGGGGGCCGGCCTTAGATACGCAGTATTTT.